This T cell receptor beta chain was captured by sequencing in a study of cytomegalovirus exposure and HLA in healthy donors. Study findings and constraints: Association of a missense DCLRE1C variant with TCR beta V- and J-gene trimming was reported in a later analysis. The HLA-A and HLA-B alleles of most subjects were reportedly predicted accurately from TCR beta sequences.

Germline values: CDR1 SEHNR, CDR2 FQNEAQ (reference sequence). CDR3 length: 14 residues. V lost 5 bases to trimming and J lost 7 bases, with 17 bases between them. The PCR ran on 60 Vbeta and 13 Jbeta primers. Assay: immunoSEQ multiplex PCR; the TCRdb copy retains only in-frame clones and omits some. The sample records 120,000 to 150,000 clones, about 80% being singletons. A word on this clone: Antigen: not known.

This clonotype was sampled from a man younger than 45 in good health and CMV-seronegative. The sample comprised PBMCs. The chain links TRBV7-9 to TRBJ1-2, with D tentatively TRBD1 (6 bases). CDR3: CASSPPIRGSGYTF. CDR3 coding DNA: TGTGCCAGCAGCCCACCTATCAGGGGCAGTGGCTACACCTTC.